What follows is one T cell receptor beta chain and its context. This record comes from a study of blood T cell repertoires in COVID-19. Across the study: COVID-19 samples, acute and convalescent, were from the United States, Italy and Spain. T cells, B-cell-depleted T cells, or PBMCs supplied cDNA or gDNA.

Original data processing: Using reference gene primer amplification, nucleated cell counts were estimated. Assay used: immunoSEQ multiplex PCR; TCRdb lists only in-frame clones, some missing. V, J and clone size derive from that table, while D and trimming were established from the DNA sequence. The data hold over 300,000 clones, with more than 70% observed a single time. After removal of 0 bases from V and 2 bases from J, the junction contained 10 bases not matched to a gene. This CDR3 has 18 amino acids. Germline V CDR1 and CDR2: SGDLS, YYNGEE. Sequencing was carried out using peripheral blood. The origin of this receptor is a man in his forties with acute or convalescent COVID-19. V and J are TRBV9 and TRBJ1-2, with TRBD1 identical over 10 bases. CDR3: CASSVEVVPDRGNYGYTF. CDR3 DNA sequence: TGTGCCAGCAGCGTAGAGGTCGTTCCGGACAGGGGGAACTATGGCTACACCTTC.